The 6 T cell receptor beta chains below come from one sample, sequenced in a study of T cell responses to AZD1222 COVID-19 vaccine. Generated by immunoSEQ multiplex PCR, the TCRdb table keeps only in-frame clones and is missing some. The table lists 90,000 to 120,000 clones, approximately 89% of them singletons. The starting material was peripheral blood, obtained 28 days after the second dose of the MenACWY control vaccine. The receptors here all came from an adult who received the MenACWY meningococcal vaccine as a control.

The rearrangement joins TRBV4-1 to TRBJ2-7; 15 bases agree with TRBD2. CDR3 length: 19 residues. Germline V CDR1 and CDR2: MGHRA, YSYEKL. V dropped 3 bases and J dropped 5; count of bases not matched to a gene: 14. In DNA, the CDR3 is TGCGCCAGCAGCCACCCCGGGACTAGCGGGGGGCCCGGGAGAGACGAGCAGTACTTC. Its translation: CASSHPGTSGGPGRDEQYF.

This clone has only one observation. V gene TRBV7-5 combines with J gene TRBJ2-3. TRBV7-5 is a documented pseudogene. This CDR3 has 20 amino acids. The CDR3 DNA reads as TGTGTCAGAAGCACCCGGAAAATGGCATTCGAGTGTGTTTGCACAGATACGCAGTATTTT. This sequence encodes CVRSTRKMAFECVCTDTQYF.

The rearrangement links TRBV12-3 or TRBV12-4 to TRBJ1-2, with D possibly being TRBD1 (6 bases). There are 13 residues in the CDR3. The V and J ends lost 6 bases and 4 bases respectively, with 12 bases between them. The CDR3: CASRGGDAYGYTF. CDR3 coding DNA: TGTGCCAGCAGAGGGGGAGATGCCTATGGCTACACCTTC.

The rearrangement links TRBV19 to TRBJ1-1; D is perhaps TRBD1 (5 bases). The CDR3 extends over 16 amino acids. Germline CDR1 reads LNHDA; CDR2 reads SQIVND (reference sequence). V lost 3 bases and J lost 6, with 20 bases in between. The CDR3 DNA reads TGTGCCAGTAGTATTGGTTCAGGGAGGTTTACGGCTGAAGCTTTCTTT. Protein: CASSIGSGRFTAEAFF.

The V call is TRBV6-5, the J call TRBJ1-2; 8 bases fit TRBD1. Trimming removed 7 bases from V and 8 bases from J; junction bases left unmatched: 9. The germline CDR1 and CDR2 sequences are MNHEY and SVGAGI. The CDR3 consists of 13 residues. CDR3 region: CASIPGTGRGYTF. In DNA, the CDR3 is TGTGCCAGCATCCCCGGGACAGGCCGCGGCTACACCTTC.

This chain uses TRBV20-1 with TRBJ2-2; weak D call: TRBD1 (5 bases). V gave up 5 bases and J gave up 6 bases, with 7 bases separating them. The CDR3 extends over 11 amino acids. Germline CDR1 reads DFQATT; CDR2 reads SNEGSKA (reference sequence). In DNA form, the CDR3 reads TGCAGTGCTCAGGGTCCCGGGGAGCTGTTTTTT. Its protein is CSAQGPGELFF.